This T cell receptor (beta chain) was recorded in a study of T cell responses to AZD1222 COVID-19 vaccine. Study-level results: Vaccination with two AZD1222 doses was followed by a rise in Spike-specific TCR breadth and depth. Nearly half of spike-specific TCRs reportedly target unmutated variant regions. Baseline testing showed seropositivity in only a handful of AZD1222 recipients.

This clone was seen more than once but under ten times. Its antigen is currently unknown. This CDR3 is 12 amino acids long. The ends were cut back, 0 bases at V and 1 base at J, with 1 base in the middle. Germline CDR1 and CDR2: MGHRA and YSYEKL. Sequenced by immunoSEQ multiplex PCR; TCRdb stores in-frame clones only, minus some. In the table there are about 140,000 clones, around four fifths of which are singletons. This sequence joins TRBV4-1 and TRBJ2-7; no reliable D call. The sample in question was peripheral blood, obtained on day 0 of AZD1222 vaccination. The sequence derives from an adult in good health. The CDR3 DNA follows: TGCGCCAGCAGCCAAGATTCCTACGAGCAGTACTTC. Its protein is CASSQDSYEQYF.